The clone carrying this T cell receptor (beta chain) appeared a few times. Its antigen is unidentified. The PCR employed 60 Vbeta primers together with 13 Jbeta primers. The data were produced by immunoSEQ multiplex PCR, yet TCRdb's version contains in-frame clones alone and is incomplete. The sample has about 130,000 clones, around 77% seen once. The sample comes from a study of cytomegalovirus exposure and HLA in healthy donors. Study outcomes and limitations: 150 to 200 TCR beta chains were listed as cytomegalovirus-associated. Most subjects' HLA-A and HLA-B alleles were reportedly predicted from TCR beta sequences. A missense variant in DCLRE1C was later tied to TCR beta V- and J-gene trimming.

CDR3 length: 14 amino acids. Germline assignment: CDR1 SNHLY and CDR2 FYNNEI. Trimming cost V 8 bases and J 7 bases; bases outside gene matches: 12. Sequenced material: PBMCs. The V and J genes are TRBV2 and TRBJ1-2, with 8 bases that match TRBD1. The clonotype originates from a male donor in good health and CMV-seropositive. The CDR3 is CASPRGRGQVGYTF. CDR3 nucleotide sequence: TGTGCCAGCCCGAGGGGCAGGGGGCAGGTTGGCTACACCTTC.